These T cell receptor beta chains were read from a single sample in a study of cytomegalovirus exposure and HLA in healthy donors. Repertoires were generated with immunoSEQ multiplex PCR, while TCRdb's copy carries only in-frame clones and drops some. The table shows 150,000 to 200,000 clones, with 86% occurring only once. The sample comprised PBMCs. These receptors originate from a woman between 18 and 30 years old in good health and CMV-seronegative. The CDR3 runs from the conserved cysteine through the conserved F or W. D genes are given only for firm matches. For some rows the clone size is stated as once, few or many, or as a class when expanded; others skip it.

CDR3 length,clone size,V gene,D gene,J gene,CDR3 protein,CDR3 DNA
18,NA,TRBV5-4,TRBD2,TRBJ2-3,CASSPKRGGLLSTDTQYF,TGTGCCAGCAGCCCTAAGCGGGGGGGTTTGCTAAGCACAGATACGCAGTATTTT
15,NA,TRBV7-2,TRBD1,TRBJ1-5,CASTTGTAINQPQHF,TGTGCCAGCACAACTGGGACAGCAATCAATCAGCCCCAGCATTTT
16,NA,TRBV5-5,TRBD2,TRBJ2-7,CASSSTSGGEKDEQYF,TGTGCCAGCAGCTCGACGAGCGGGGGTGAGAAGGACGAGCAGTACTTC
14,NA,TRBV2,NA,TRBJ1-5,CASTSRGSNQPQHF,TGTGCCAGCACGTCCCGGGGTAGCAATCAGCCCCAGCATTTT
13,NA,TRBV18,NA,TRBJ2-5,CASSSDSRETQYF,TGTGCCAGCTCATCGGACAGTCGAGAGACCCAGTACTTC
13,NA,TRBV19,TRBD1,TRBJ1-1,CASSIGQATEAFF,TGTGCCAGTAGTATCGGACAGGCTACTGAAGCTTTCTTT
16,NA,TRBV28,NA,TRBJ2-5,CASSPLQGHVEATQYF,TGTGCCAGCAGCCCCCTTCAGGGACATGTTGAGGCAACCCAGTACTTC
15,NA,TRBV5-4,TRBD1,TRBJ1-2,CASSLLGRDRDDYTF,TGTGCCAGCAGCTTGCTTGGAAGGGACAGGGATGACTACACCTTC
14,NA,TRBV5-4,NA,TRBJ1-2,CASKPGGGNYGYTF,TGTGCCAGCAAACCGGGAGGGGGAAACTATGGCTACACCTTC
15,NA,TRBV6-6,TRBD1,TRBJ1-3,CASSQQGISGNTIYF,TGTGCCAGCAGTCAACAGGGGATCTCTGGAAACACCATATATTTT
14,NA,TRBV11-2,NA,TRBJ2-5,CASSNGLGAVTQYF,TGTGCCAGCAGCAATGGATTGGGGGCTGTGACCCAGTACTTC
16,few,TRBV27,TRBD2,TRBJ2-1,CASSPRTSGGYNEQFF,TGTGCCAGCAGTCCGAGGACTAGCGGGGGGTACAATGAGCAGTTCTTC
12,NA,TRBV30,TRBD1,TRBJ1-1,CAWYTGGTEAFF,TGTGCCTGGTATACAGGGGGCACTGAAGCTTTCTTT
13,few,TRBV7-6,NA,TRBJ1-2,CASSRRQSYGYTF,TGTGCCAGCAGTAGGCGACAGAGCTATGGCTACACCTTC
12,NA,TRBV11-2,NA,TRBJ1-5,CASSLGDQPQHF,TGTGCCAGCAGCTTAGGAGATCAGCCCCAGCATTTT